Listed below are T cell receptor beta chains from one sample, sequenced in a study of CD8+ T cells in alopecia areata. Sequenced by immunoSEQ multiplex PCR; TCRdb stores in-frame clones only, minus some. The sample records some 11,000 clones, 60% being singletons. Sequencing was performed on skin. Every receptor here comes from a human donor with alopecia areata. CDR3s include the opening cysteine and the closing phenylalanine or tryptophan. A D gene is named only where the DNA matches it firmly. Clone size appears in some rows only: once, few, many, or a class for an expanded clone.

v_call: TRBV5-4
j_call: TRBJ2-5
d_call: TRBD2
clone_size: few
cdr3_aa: CASSFGLAAQETQYF
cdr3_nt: TGTGCCAGCAGCTTCGGACTAGCGGCCCAAGAGACCCAGTACTTC

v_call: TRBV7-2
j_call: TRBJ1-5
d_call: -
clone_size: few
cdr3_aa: CASSLRFPSNQPQHF
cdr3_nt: TGTGCCAGCAGCTTACGGTTCCCTAGCAATCAGCCCCAGCATTTT

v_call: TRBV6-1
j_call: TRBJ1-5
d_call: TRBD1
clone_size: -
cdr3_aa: CASRPGTVNQPQHF
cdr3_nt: TGTGCCAGTCGACCCGGGACAGTGAATCAGCCCCAGCATTTT

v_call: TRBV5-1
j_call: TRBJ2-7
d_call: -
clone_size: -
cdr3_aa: CASSLAGGLFQGPYEQYF
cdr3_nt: TGCGCCAGCAGCTTGGCCGGGGGACTGTTTCAGGGACCCTACGAGCAGTACTTC

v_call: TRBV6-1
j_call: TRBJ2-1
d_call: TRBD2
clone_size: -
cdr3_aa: CASSGTSGAYNEQFF
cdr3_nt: TGTGCCAGCAGTGGGACTAGCGGGGCCTACAATGAGCAGTTCTTC

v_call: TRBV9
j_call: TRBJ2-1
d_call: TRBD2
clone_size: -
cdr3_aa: CASSDSGREDNEQFF
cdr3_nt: TGTGCCAGCAGCGATAGCGGGAGGGAAGACAATGAGCAGTTCTTC

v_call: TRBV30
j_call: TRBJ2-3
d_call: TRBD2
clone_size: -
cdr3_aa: CAYSSGSSTGDTQYF
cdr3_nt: TGTGCCTACTCTAGCGGGAGTTCCACTGGTGATACGCAGTATTTT

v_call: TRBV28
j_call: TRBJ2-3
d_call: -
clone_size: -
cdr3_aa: CASSAEASSTDTQYF
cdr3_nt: TGTGCCAGCAGTGCCGAGGCTTCTAGCACAGATACGCAGTATTTT

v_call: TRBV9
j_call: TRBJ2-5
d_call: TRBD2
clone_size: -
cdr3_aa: CASSGTSGFQETQYF
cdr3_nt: TGTGCCAGCAGCGGGACTAGCGGATTTCAAGAGACCCAGTACTTC

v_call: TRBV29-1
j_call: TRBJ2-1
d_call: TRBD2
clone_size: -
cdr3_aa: CSVESGGGWNEQFF
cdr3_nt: TGCAGCGTTGAATCGGGAGGGGGGTGGAATGAGCAGTTCTTC

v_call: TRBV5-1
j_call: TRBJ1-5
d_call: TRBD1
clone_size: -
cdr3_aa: CASSPGQGSGQPQHF
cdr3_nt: TGCGCCAGCAGCCCGGGACAGGGGAGCGGGCAGCCCCAGCATTTT

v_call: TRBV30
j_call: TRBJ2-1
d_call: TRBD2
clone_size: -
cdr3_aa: CAWSVAASGRGNEQFF
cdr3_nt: TGTGCCTGGAGTGTAGCGGCTAGCGGGAGGGGCAATGAGCAGTTCTTC

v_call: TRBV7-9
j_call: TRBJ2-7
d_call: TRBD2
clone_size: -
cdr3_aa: CASSFPSAGDFRYEQYF
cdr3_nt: TGTGCCAGCAGCTTCCCTTCGGCGGGGGACTTTCGTTACGAGCAGTACTTC

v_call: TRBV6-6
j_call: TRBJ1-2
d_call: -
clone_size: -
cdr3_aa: CASRPTGLRGYTF
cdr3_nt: TGTGCCAGCAGACCGACAGGTTTACGTGGCTACACCTTC

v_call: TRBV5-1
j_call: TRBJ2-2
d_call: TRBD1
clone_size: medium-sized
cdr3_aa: CASSGGQGATGELFF
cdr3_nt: TGCGCCAGCAGCGGGGGACAGGGGGCCACCGGGGAGCTGTTTTTT

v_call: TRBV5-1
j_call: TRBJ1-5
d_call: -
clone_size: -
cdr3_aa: CASSPRANQPQHF
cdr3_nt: TGCGCCAGCAGCCCGCGAGCGAATCAGCCCCAGCATTTT

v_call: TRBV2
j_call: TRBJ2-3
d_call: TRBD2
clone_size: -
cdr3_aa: CASSPILAEGTDTQYF
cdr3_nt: TGTGCCAGCAGTCCTATTCTAGCGGAGGGCACAGATACGCAGTATTTT

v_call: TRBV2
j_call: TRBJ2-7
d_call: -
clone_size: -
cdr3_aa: CASRLTGSEQYF
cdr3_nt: TGTGCCAGCAGACTAACAGGCAGCGAGCAGTACTTC

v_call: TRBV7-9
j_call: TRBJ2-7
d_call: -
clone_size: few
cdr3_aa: CASSPRELHYEQYF
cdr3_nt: TGTGCCAGCAGCCCGCGCGAACTTCACTACGAGCAGTACTTC

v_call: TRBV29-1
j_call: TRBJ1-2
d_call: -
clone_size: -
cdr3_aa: CSVGQSGYTF
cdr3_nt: TGCAGCGTCGGACAGAGCGGCTACACCTTC

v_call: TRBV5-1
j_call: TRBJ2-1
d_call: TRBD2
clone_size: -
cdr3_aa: CASSLIAGGNEQFF
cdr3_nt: TGCGCCAGCAGCTTGATAGCGGGAGGTAATGAGCAGTTCTTC

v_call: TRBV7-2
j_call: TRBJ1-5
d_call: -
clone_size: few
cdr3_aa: CASSPLGTADQPQHF
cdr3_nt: TGTGCCAGCAGCCCGCTAGGCACGGCGGATCAGCCCCAGCATTTT

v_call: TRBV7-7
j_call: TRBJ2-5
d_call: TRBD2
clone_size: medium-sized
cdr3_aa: CASTSTTSGRAGETQYF
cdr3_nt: TGTGCTAGCACCTCAACTACTAGCGGGAGGGCCGGGGAGACCCAGTACTTC

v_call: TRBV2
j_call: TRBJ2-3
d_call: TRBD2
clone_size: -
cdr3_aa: CASRGGTSGRVQYF
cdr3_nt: TGTGCCAGCCGAGGGGGGACTAGCGGGAGGGTGCAGTATTTT

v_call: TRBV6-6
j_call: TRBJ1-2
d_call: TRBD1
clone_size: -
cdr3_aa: CASSFRRGGEGGYTF
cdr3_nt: TGTGCCAGCAGCTTCCGTCGAGGGGGCGAGGGCGGCTACACCTTC

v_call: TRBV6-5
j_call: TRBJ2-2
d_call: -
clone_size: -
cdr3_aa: CASSSAAAGELFF
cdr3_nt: TGTGCCAGCAGTTCGGCGGCGGCCGGGGAGCTGTTTTTT

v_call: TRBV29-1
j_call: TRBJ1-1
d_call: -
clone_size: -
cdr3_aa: CSVTPGGPANTEAFF
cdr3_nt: TGCAGCGTCACCCCGGGAGGGCCAGCGAACACTGAAGCTTTCTTT

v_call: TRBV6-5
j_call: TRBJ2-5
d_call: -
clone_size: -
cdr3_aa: CASSTVGETQYF
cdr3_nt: TGTGCCAGCAGTACAGTGGGGGAGACCCAGTACTTC

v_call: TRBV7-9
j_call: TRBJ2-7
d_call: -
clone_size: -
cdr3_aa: CASNLPGGDYSYEQYF
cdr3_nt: TGTGCCAGCAATCTACCGGGTGGCGATTACTCCTACGAGCAGTACTTC

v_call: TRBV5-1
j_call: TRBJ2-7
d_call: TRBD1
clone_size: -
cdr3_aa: CASTFLRGQGNYEQYF
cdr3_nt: TGCGCCAGCACCTTCCTAAGGGGACAGGGAAACTACGAGCAGTACTTC

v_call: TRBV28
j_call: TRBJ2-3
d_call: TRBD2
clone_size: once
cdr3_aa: CASSFFAGGPDTQYF
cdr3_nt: TGTGCCAGCAGTTTTTTCGCGGGAGGACCAGATACGCAGTATTTT

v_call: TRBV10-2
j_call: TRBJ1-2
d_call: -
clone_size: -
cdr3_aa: CASSGSGGRNYGYTF
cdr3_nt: TGCGCCAGCAGTGGGTCGGGGGGTAGGAACTATGGCTACACCTTC

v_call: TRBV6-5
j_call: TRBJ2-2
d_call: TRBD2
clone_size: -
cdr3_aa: CASRRTSGSAGELFF
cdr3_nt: TGTGCCAGCAGGCGGACTAGCGGGAGTGCCGGGGAGCTGTTTTTT

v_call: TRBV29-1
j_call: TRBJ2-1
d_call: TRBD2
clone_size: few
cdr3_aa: CSVVSGLAEYNEQFF
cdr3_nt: TGCAGCGTTGTTTCGGGACTAGCGGAATACAATGAGCAGTTCTTC

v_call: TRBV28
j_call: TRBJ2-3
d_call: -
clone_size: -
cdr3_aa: CASSSPWRTDTQYF
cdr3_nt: TGTGCCAGCAGTTCACCCTGGCGGACAGATACGCAGTATTTT

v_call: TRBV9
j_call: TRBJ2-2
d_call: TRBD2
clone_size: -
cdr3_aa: CASSASGRGFNTGELFF
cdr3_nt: TGTGCCAGCAGCGCGAGCGGGAGGGGGTTTAACACCGGGGAGCTGTTTTTT

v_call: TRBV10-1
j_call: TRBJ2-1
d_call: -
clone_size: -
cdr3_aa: CASSEGDRNEQFF
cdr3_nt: TGCGCCAGCAGTGAGGGGGACCGAAATGAGCAGTTCTTC

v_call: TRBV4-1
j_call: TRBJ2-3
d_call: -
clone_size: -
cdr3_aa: CASSQERERIGMGYTDTQYF
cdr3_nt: TGCGCCAGCAGCCAAGAACGGGAGCGGATAGGGATGGGATACACAGATACGCAGTATTTT

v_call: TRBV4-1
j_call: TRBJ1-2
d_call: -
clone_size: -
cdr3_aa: CASSQAPAGVYTF
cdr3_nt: TGCGCCAGCAGCCAAGCCCCGGCAGGGGTCTACACCTTC

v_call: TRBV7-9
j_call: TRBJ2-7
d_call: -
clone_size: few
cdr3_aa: CASSLKSSYEQYF
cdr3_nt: TGTGCCAGCAGCTTAAAGTCCTCCTACGAGCAGTACTTC

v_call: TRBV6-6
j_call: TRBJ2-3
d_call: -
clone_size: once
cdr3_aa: CASTDHRRTDTQYF
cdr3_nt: TGTGCCAGCACCGACCACAGACGCACAGATACGCAGTATTTT

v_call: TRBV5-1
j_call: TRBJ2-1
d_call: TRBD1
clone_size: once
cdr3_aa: CASSLRLTTGYNEQFF
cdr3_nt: TGCGCCAGCAGCTTGAGGTTGACGACAGGGTACAATGAGCAGTTCTTC

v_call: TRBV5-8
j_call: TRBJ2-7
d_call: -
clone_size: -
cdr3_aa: CASSSPGLSYEQYF
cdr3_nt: TGTGCCAGCAGCTCCCCGGGACTTAGCTACGAGCAGTACTTC

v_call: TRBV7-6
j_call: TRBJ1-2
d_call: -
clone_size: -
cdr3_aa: CASSPGGGTNYGYTF
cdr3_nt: TGTGCCAGCAGCCCAGGTGGCGGTACTAACTATGGCTACACCTTC